What follows describes a single T cell receptor beta chain. These data belong to a study of T cell repertoires in cytomegalovirus infection. Looking at the study overall: The public TCR beta signatures pointed to both CMV infection and matching HLA type.

In germline, CDR1 is MNHEY, CDR2 SMNVEV (reference sequence). V lost 0 bases to trimming and J lost 0 bases, with 8 bases between them. The CDR3 consists of 15 residues. TCRdb passed the reads through MiXCR, listing each CDR3 protein once. The repertoire has hundreds of thousands of distinct CDR3 sequences, 35% to 45% of them found once; the top ten carry around 2.8%. This receptor was taken from a human donor in good health (CMV status not recorded). Some clones in this sample may be carry-over from other donors' samples. The sequenced sample was PBMCs. The rearrangement links TRBV27 to TRBJ1-1, with D unresolved. CDR3 DNA: TGTGCCAGCAGTTTATCAAACAGTATGAACACTGAAGCTTTCTTT. It yields the protein CASSLSNSMNTEAFF.